This entry lists 5 T cell receptor beta chains sequenced from one sample in a study of a mutant IDH1 vaccine in newly diagnosed glioma (dated by TCRdb to the early 2020s). The meaning of the sample's time point label: baseline, week 1 (first vaccination visit). According to the study, the label for this sample's treatment or condition signals: pre-vaccination baseline after standard-of-care therapy. Libraries were prepared through the immunoSEQ multiplex PCR assay. TCRdb mirrors the immuneACCESS table, restricted to in-frame sequences. Some clones are absent from its copies; in checked studies, under half trace to an unresolved V gene, and the reason for the others is unknown. The sample table lists about 36,000 clones, approximately 78% of them with a count of one. The ten largest clonotypes hold just over 9% of the sample. Sequenced material: PBMCs, taken from a glioma patient treated with radiotherapy, temozolomide or both. The source of these receptors is a man aged 35-49 years with glioma. Some clones in this sample may be carry-over from other donors' samples.

The rearrangement uses TRBV5-1 and TRBJ2-1; D is ambiguous. The germline V gene encodes CDR1 SGHRS and CDR2 YFSETQ. Trimming pared 0 bases from V and 5 bases from J, leaving 0 bases between. This CDR3 has 11 residues. CDR3 in DNA: TGCGCCAGCAGCTTGGACAATGAGCAGTTCTTC. Its protein product is CASSLDNEQFF.

The chain couples TRBV5-4 to TRBJ1-2, with 7 bases matching TRBD1. This CDR3 is 16 amino acids long. Looked up from germline, CDR1 is SGHNT and CDR2 is YYREEE (reference sequence). V was pared by 4 bases and J by 4 bases, with 13 bases of the junction left unmatched. The CDR3: CASSQGQKLTRYGYTF. The CDR3 bases are TGTGCCAGCAGCCAGGGACAGAAACTTACCCGCTATGGCTACACCTTC. Together with reference TRBV5-4 and TRBJ1-2, the CDR3 gives the full variable domain: ETGVTQSPTHLIKTRGQQVTLRCSSQSGHNTVSWYQQALGQGPQFIFQYYREEENGRGNFPPRFSGLQFPNYSSELNVNALELDDSALYLCASSQGQKLTRYGYTFGSGTRLTVV.

This chain joins TRBV30 and TRBJ2-7; TRBD1 matches 7 bases. This CDR3 region has 12 residues. Germline V CDR1 and CDR2: GTSNPN, SVGIG (reference sequence). With 0 bases clipped from V and 11 bases from J, the junction kept 7 bases outside the gene matches. The chain's CDR3 is CAWSVGGDREYF. For the CDR3, the DNA is TGTGCCTGGAGTGTTGGGGGAGACAGGGAGTACTTC. The full variable domain, rest sourced from reference TRBV30 and TRBJ2-7, is SQTIHQWPATLVQPVGSPLSLECTVEGTSNPNLYWYRQAAGRGLQLLFYSVGIGQISSEVPQNLSASRPQDRQFILSSKKLLLSDSGFYLCAWSVGGDREYFGPGTRLTVT.

The chain employs TRBV19 and TRBJ2-3; TRBD1 aligns across 10 bases. V dropped 3 bases and J dropped 4; count of bases not matched to a gene: 7. The CDR3 is 16 amino acids. Germline assignment: CDR1 LNHDA and CDR2 SQIVND (reference sequence). Here the CDR3 DNA reads TGTGCCAGTAGTATCGGGACAGGGGAAATCTCAGATACGCAGTATTTT. Translated, it gives CASSIGTGEISDTQYF.

The gene calls are TRBV4-2 and TRBJ1-1; weak D call: TRBD1 (6 bases). The CDR3 extends over 15 amino acids. V shed 1 base and J shed 1 base, with 10 bases lying between them. Looked up from germline, CDR1 is LGHNA and CDR2 is YNFKEQ. CDR3 DNA: TGTGCCAGCAGCCAAGGGGGGCGGGCGAACACTGAAGCTTTCTTT. Its protein product is CASSQGGRANTEAFF.